This T cell receptor beta chain was recovered during a study of T cells after yellow fever vaccination. Trimming took 4 bases from V and 2 from J, leaving 13 bases between them. The CDR3 runs to 15 residues. The germline V gene encodes CDR1 SGHRS and CDR2 YFSETQ. Study results and limitations: Booster sampling recovered most clones from primary vaccination (under 98% CD4, 88% CD8). Weaker in magnitude, the secondary response showed a faster peak on day 5 versus 15. There was a small share of clonotypes that showed up in both the CD4 and CD8 compartments.

TCRdb re-called the 5' RACE reads with MiXCR, one entry per CDR3 protein. Among more than 300,000 distinct CDR3 sequences, 3.5% to 4.5% were seen once, and the ten largest hold 19%. This clonotype was recorded at least ten times. Antigen: not known. The specimen comprised PBMCs, sampled 15 days after the yellow fever booster vaccination. The receptor was isolated from a man aged 18 to 29 who received the YFV17D yellow fever vaccine. This chain joins TRBV5-1 and TRBJ1-5; the D gene is possibly TRBD1 (6 bases). CDR3 region: CASSPQGDRNQPQHF. The CDR3 region has the DNA TGCGCCAGCAGCCCACAGGGAGATCGCAATCAGCCCCAGCATTTT.